This T cell receptor (beta chain) was documented in a study of CD8 T cells in Susac syndrome. TEMRA cells underwent FACS enrichment and CD8+ and CD4+ T cells underwent negative isolation. Germline loops: CDR1 MNHEY, CDR2 SVGAGI. This CDR3 comprises 14 residues. V was shortened by 2 bases and J by 2 bases, with 9 bases between the two germline ends. The authors reverse transcribed roughly 0.5 to 1 ug RNA with random hexamers. With immunoSEQ multiplex PCR, TCR beta CDR3 was amplified across 54 Vbeta and 13 Jbeta. TCRdb re-called the immunoSEQ multiplex PCR reads with MiXCR, one entry per CDR3 protein. The sample includes fewer than 100,000 distinct CDR3 sequences, about 91% of them seen just once.

The chain couples TRBV6-5 to TRBJ1-1; D may be TRBD1 (6 bases). The sample was CD8+ T cells from PBMCs. The receptor's source is a human donor with multiple sclerosis. The chain's CDR3 is CASSYGQTNTEAFF. DNA for the CDR3: TGTGCCAGCAGTTACGGACAGACAAACACTGAAGCTTTCTTT.